Shown below are 15 T cell receptor beta chains from a single sample sequenced in a study of blood T cell repertoires in COVID-19. Produced via immunoSEQ multiplex PCR; TCRdb's table is partial and in-frame only. The sample includes around 300,000 clones, roughly 89% of them seen just once. Sequencing input: PBMCs or T cells enriched from blood (not recorded which). All receptors derive from a woman aged 18-29 years with acute COVID-19.

This clone came up once. The chain uses TRBV9 and TRBJ2-1; D gene ambiguous. Germline loops: CDR1 SGDLS, CDR2 YYNGEE. The CDR3 has 14 amino acids. V dropped 0 bases and J dropped 2 bases, with 6 bases sitting between them. DNA for the CDR3: TGTGCCAGCAGCGTAGGGCAGGCCTACAATGAGCAGTTCTTC. Amino acids: CASSVGQAYNEQFF.

V is TRBV7-9 and J is TRBJ1-1, with D uncertain. Trimming removed 4 bases at V and 2 bases at J, with 14 bases between. CDR3 length: 15 residues. From germline, CDR1 is SEHNR and CDR2 FQNEAQ (reference sequence). The CDR3 coding sequence is TGTGCCAGCAGCTCGAGGGAGGCGACCAACACTGAAGCTTTCTTT. As protein: CASSSREATNTEAFF.

V usage is TRBV11-2 and J usage is TRBJ1-1; D is undetermined. CDR3 length: 14 amino acids. The V and J ends lost 1 base and 8 bases respectively, with 14 bases between them. Germline V gene data show CDR1 as SGHAT and CDR2 as FQNNGV. CDR3: CASSLAGLLGEAFF. The CDR3 DNA sequence: TGTGCCAGCAGCTTAGCAGGCCTGTTGGGCGAAGCTTTCTTT.

The chain has TRBV4-2 and TRBJ2-2; 9 bases fit TRBD2. Trimming at V came to 6 bases and at J to 6 bases, leaving 8 bases not matched to a gene. Germline-derived CDR1 and CDR2 are LGHNA and YNFKEQ. This CDR3 region has 15 residues. CDR3 in amino acids: CASRPVSGRSGELFF. The CDR3 DNA reads as TGTGCCAGCAGGCCGGTTAGCGGGAGATCCGGGGAGCTGTTTTTT.

The gene calls are TRBV9 and TRBJ2-2; 12 bases fit TRBD2. Germline loops: CDR1 SGDLS, CDR2 YYNGEE. The V gene end was trimmed by 7 bases and the J gene end by 7 bases; junction bases not matched to a gene: 11. This CDR3 spans 16 amino acids. The CDR3 spells CASSRLAGGLNGELFF. The CDR3 DNA follows: TGTGCCAGCTCTCGTCTAGCGGGAGGGCTGAACGGGGAGCTGTTTTTT.

Here the CDR3 DNA reads TGTGCCAGTAGTATTAATGAGAGTCCGGGAGCGCCTGGAAACACCATATATTTT. Amino acid sequence: CASSINESPGAPGNTIYF. The chain has TRBV19 and TRBJ1-3; no reliable D call. V lost 3 bases and J lost 2, with 20 bases in between. Germline V CDR1 and CDR2: LNHDA, SQIVND (reference sequence). The CDR3 covers 18 residues.

The chain has TRBV10-3 and TRBJ2-2, with a weak D call TRBD1 (6 bases). Germline lookup yields CDR1 ENHRY and CDR2 SYGVKD. The CDR3 has 15 amino acids. The V end lost 5 bases, the J end lost 6 bases, and 16 bases lay between the germline ends. CDR3 residues: CAISKDRSRAGELFF. The CDR3 DNA sequence: TGTGCCATCAGTAAGGACAGATCGAGAGCCGGGGAGCTGTTTTTT.

This chain connects TRBV28 to TRBJ1-5; unclear D gene. The CDR3 runs to 15 residues. The V and J ends lost 8 bases and 0 bases respectively, with 14 bases between them. CDR1 MDHEN and CDR2 SYDVKM come from the germline V gene. Written as DNA, the CDR3 is TGTGCCAGCCTACGGGAACAGTATAGCAATCAGCCCCAGCATTTT. Translation: CASLREQYSNQPQHF. Filled out from reference TRBV28 and TRBJ1-5, the complete variable domain reads DVKVTQSSRYLVKRTGEKVFLECVQDMDHENMFWYRQDPGLGLRLIYFSYDVKMKEKGDIPEGYSVSREKKERFSLILESASTNQTSMYLCASLREQYSNQPQHFGDGTRLSIL.

The V and J genes are TRBV28 and TRBJ2-1; no clear D gene. This CDR3 has 17 residues. Looked up from germline, CDR1 is MDHEN and CDR2 is SYDVKM. V lost 6 bases, J lost 7 bases, and 25 bases lay in between. The CDR3 loop is CASRLRLLSPQTNEQFF. The CDR3 DNA sequence: TGTGCCAGCAGACTCCGACTCCTTAGCCCCCAAACGAATGAGCAGTTCTTC. Supplemented by reference TRBV28 and TRBJ2-1, the full variable domain reads DVKVTQSSRYLVKRTGEKVFLECVQDMDHENMFWYRQDPGLGLRLIYFSYDVKMKEKGDIPEGYSVSREKKERFSLILESASTNQTSMYLCASRLRLLSPQTNEQFFGPGTRLTVL.

The rearrangement joins TRBV9 to TRBJ1-1; TRBD1 might be the D (6 bases). Germline loops: CDR1 SGDLS, CDR2 YYNGEE. This CDR3 is 13 amino acids long. With 3 bases removed from V and 3 bases from J, the gap between germline ends came to 9 bases. CDR3 loop: CASSGRGHTEAFF. For the CDR3, the DNA is TGTGCCAGCAGCGGCAGGGGACACACTGAAGCTTTCTTT.

The chain has TRBV27 and TRBJ1-6; D is uncertain. Germline CDR1 is MNHEY and CDR2 is SMNVEV (reference sequence). Trimming pared 3 bases from V and 13 bases from J, leaving 16 bases between. CDR3 length: 14 residues. CDR3 DNA: TGTGCCAGCAGTTTGGGCCCAGGCTGGGCGCCCCTCCACTTT. Encoded protein: CASSLGPGWAPLHF.

The V call is TRBV5-1, the J call TRBJ1-1, with a tentative D call TRBD1 (6 bases). The CDR3 has 13 residues. Germline values: CDR1 SGHRS, CDR2 YFSETQ. V was cut by 3 bases and J by 5 bases, with 11 bases left in between. The CDR3 reads CASSSGGWTEAFF. The CDR3 DNA is TGCGCCAGCAGCTCGGGGGGCTGGACTGAAGCTTTCTTT.

V usage is TRBV7-3 and J usage is TRBJ1-5; no definite D call. Germline values: CDR1 SGHTA, CDR2 FQGTGA. With 5 bases removed from V and 3 bases from J, the gap between germline ends came to 14 bases. The CDR3 is made up of 15 amino acids. CDR3 DNA: TGTGCCAGCAGCCTGGACGGGAGGAACAATCAGCCCCAGCATTTT. Amino acid sequence: CASSLDGRNNQPQHF.

This clone came up once. The V and J genes are TRBV5-1 and TRBJ1-3; perhaps TRBD1 as D (6 bases). The CDR3 covers 13 residues. Germline values: CDR1 SGHRS, CDR2 YFSETQ. With 5 bases removed from V and 7 bases from J, the gap between germline ends came to 13 bases. This CDR3 is CASRIDRFNTIYF. The CDR3 DNA is TGCGCCAGCAGGATTGACAGGTTTAACACCATATATTTT.

V usage is TRBV5-5 and J usage is TRBJ2-1, with D perhaps TRBD1 (5 bases). The length of the CDR3 is 14 residues. Trimming pared 0 bases from V and 9 bases from J, leaving 13 bases between. Germline V CDR1 and CDR2: SGHKS, YYEKEE (reference sequence). CDR3 nucleotides: TGTGCCAGCAGCTTGGGGGCAGGGTCAGGTGAGCAGTTCTTC. Its translation is CASSLGAGSGEQFF.